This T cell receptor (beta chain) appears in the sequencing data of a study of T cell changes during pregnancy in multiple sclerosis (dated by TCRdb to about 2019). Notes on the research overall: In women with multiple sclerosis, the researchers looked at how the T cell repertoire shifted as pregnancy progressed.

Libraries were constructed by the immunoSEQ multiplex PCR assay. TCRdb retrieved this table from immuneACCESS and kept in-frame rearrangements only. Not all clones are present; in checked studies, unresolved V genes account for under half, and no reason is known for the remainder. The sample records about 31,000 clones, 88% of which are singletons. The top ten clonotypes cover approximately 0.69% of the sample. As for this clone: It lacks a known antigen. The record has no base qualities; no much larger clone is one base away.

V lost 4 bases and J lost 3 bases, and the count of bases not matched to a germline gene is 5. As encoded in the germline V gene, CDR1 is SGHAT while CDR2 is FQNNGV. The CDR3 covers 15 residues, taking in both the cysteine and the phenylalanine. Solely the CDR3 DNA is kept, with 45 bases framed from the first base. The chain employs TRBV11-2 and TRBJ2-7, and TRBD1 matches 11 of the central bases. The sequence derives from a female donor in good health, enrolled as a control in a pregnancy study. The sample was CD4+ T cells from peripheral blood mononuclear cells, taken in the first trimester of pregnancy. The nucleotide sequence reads TGTGCCAGCAGCTGGGGACAGGGGGGGCTCTACGAGCAGTACTTC. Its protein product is CASSWGQGGLYEQYF.